A single sample is the source of the 14 T cell receptor beta chains below, sequenced in a study of blood T cell repertoires in COVID-19 (dated by TCRdb to about 2020). To prepare the library, the immunoSEQ multiplex PCR assay was applied. In TCRdb, the immuneACCESS table is reduced to in-frame sequences with V and J assigned. These tables do not hold every clone; where another copy was compared, an unresolved V gene accounts for under half, and the others remain unexplained. Counted in this sample were fewer than 200,000 clones; 65% to 85% of them appeared once. The ten largest clones represent approximately 3% of the sample. The material sequenced was PBMCs or T cells enriched from blood (not recorded which). The receptor source for this set is a woman aged 25 to 39 who had been exposed to COVID-19.

This chain joins TRBV19 and TRBJ2-1; 8 nucleotides align to TRBD2. Per the germline V gene, CDR1 is LNHDA and CDR2 is SQIVND (reference sequence). The CDR3 runs 17 residues. V was pared by 2 bases and J by 9 bases, with 15 bases of the junction left unmatched. CDR3 sequence (DNA): TGTGCCAGTAGTATAAGTTCGGCCGGGACTAGTCTGTTTGAGCAGTTCTTC. It yields the protein CASSISSAGTSLFEQFF.

This clone has just one count. The chain joins TRBV11-2 to TRBJ2-3, with 10 bases that match TRBD2. The germline V gene has CDR1 SGHAT and CDR2 FQNNGV. This CDR3 is 15 amino acids long. V gave up 6 bases and J gave up 2 bases; unmatched junction bases: 5. CDR3 in DNA: TGTGCCAGCAGTCTAGCGGGGGAGAACACAGATACGCAGTATTTT. Its translation is CASSLAGENTDTQYF.

The V call is TRBV2, the J call TRBJ1-1, with D possibly TRBD1 on 6 matching bases. V dropped 6 bases and J dropped 4 bases, with 12 bases sitting between them. The germline CDR1 and CDR2 sequences are SNHLY and FYNNEI. CDR3 size: 13 residues. The CDR3 sequence: CASRRGAPTEAFF. For the CDR3, the DNA is TGTGCCAGCAGGCGGGGGGCGCCCACTGAAGCTTTCTTT.

The rearrangement joins TRBV7-8 to TRBJ1-1; 11 nucleotides agree with TRBD1. Looked up from germline, CDR1 is SGHVS and CDR2 is FQNEAQ. There are 16 residues in the CDR3. Germline trimming cut 5 bases from V and 1 base from J; bases unmatched to any gene: 6. CDR3 in DNA: TGTGCCAGCAGCGGGTGGACAGGGGGCACGAACACTGAAGCTTTCTTT. Translating it yields CASSGWTGGTNTEAFF.

Here the CDR3 DNA reads TGTGCCAGCAGCTTAGGAGGGACAGGGCCCTACAATGAGCAGTTCTTC. Amino acid sequence: CASSLGGTGPYNEQFF. The chain joins TRBV7-2 to TRBJ2-1, with 9 positions matching TRBD1. This CDR3 spans 16 amino acids. The V and J ends lost 1 base and 2 bases, in that order; junction bases with no gene match: 3. Germline values: CDR1 SGHTA, CDR2 FQGNSA.

V is TRBV19 and J is TRBJ1-3; 7 positions match TRBD1. The V gene end was trimmed by 9 bases and the J gene end by 8 bases; junction bases not matched to a gene: 10. Germline lookup yields CDR1 LNHDA and CDR2 SQIVND (reference sequence). The CDR3 spans 13 residues. CDR3 bases: TGTGCCAGCACCTCCCCAGGGACAGACACCATATATTTT. Its translation is CASTSPGTDTIYF. Variable domain in full (rest from reference TRBV19 and TRBJ1-3): DGGITQSPKYLFRKEGQNVTLSCEQNLNHDAMYWYRQDPGQGLRLIYYSQIVNDFQKGDIAEGYSVSREKKESFPLTVTSAQKNPTAFYLCASTSPGTDTIYFGEGSWLTVV.

The rearrangement links TRBV19 to TRBJ2-4; 11 positions match TRBD1. Germline V gene lookup returns CDR1 LNHDA and CDR2 SQIVND (reference sequence). After removal of 4 bases from V and 7 bases from J, the junction contained 9 bases not matched to a gene. The CDR3 runs 16 residues. The CDR3 is CASSTPGQGESNIQYF. DNA of the CDR3: TGTGCCAGTAGTACACCGGGACAGGGGGAATCGAACATTCAGTACTTC.

This clone has only a few counts. The chain joins TRBV5-4 to TRBJ1-3; D is perhaps TRBD1 (6 bases). V was pared by 3 bases and J by 0 bases, with 10 bases between. Germline V lookup: CDR1 SGHNT, CDR2 YYREEE (reference sequence). This CDR3 is built from 15 residues. The DNA of the CDR3 is TGTGCCAGCAGCTCGGGACATCTCTCTGGAAACACCATATATTTT. Its translation: CASSSGHLSGNTIYF.

This chain connects TRBV30 to TRBJ1-4, with D perhaps TRBD1 (5 bases). Germline V gene lookup returns CDR1 GTSNPN and CDR2 SVGIG (reference sequence). Trimming pared 0 bases from V and 3 bases from J, leaving 11 bases between. The CDR3 contains 15 residues. The CDR3 DNA is TGTGCCTGGAGTGTAGGGCAGGGATCTAATGAAAAACTGTTTTTT. Its protein is CAWSVGQGSNEKLFF. Looking up the rest from reference TRBV30 and TRBJ1-4 gives the full variable domain: SQTIHQWPATLVQPVGSPLSLECTVEGTSNPNLYWYRQAAGRGLQLLFYSVGIGQISSEVPQNLSASRPQDRQFILSSKKLLLSDSGFYLCAWSVGQGSNEKLFFGSGTQLSVL.

There are a few counts of this clone. This chain uses TRBV7-9 with TRBJ1-1; 7 bases fit TRBD1. CDR3 length equals 15 residues. J lost 3 bases, V lost 3 bases, and 7 bases had no gene match. Germline V gene data show CDR1 as SEHNR and CDR2 as FQNEAQ (reference sequence). The CDR3 loop is CASSFITGVDTEAFF. In DNA, the CDR3 is TGTGCCAGCAGCTTCATTACAGGGGTTGACACTGAAGCTTTCTTT. Full variable domain (missing parts from reference TRBV7-9 and TRBJ1-1): DTGVSQNPRHKITKRGQNVTFRCDPISEHNRLYWYRQTLGQGPEFLTYFQNEAQLEKSRLLSDRFSAERPKGSFSTLEIQRTEQGDSAMYLCASSFITGVDTEAFFGQGTRLTVV.

This sequence joins TRBV12-5 and TRBJ1-6, with 9 bases aligning to TRBD1. CDR3 length: 15 amino acids. CDR1 and CDR2 from the germline V gene are LGHNT and FRNRAP. The trim removed 5 bases at V and 10 bases at J, leaving 9 bases unmatched. The CDR3 here is CASGTGQGGKSPLHF. The CDR3 DNA is TGTGCTAGTGGTACGGGACAGGGAGGGAAATCACCCCTCCACTTT.

J is TRBJ2-5 and V is TRBV19, with D possibly TRBD1 on 5 matching bases. V gave up 1 base and J gave up 5 bases, with 8 bases separating them. Looked up from germline, CDR1 is LNHDA and CDR2 is SQIVND (reference sequence). This CDR3 comprises 13 residues. The CDR3 region is CASSIAGMETQYF. The CDR3 nucleotides read TGTGCCAGTAGTATAGCAGGGATGGAGACCCAGTACTTC. Variable domain in full (rest from reference TRBV19 and TRBJ2-5): DGGITQSPKYLFRKEGQNVTLSCEQNLNHDAMYWYRQDPGQGLRLIYYSQIVNDFQKGDIAEGYSVSREKKESFPLTVTSAQKNPTAFYLCASSIAGMETQYFGPGTRLLVL.

The J gene is TRBJ1-1, the V gene TRBV18; TRBD1 matches 10 bases. This CDR3 has 15 residues. Germline V lookup: CDR1 KGHSH, CDR2 LQKENI. J lost 5 bases, V lost 6 bases, and 9 bases had no gene match. CDR3 in amino acids: CASSGQGNSKTEAFF. The CDR3 bases are TGTGCCAGCTCGGGACAGGGGAATTCGAAGACTGAAGCTTTCTTT.

The chain links TRBV14 to TRBJ2-6, with D unresolved. Germline V gene data show CDR1 as SGHDN and CDR2 as FVKESK. The CDR3 has 16 residues. Deletions cut 3 bases from V and 0 bases from J, with 9 bases between. The CDR3 DNA follows: TGTGCCAGCAGCCATTTGGAGAACTCTGGGGCCAACGTCCTGACTTTC. Translated: CASSHLENSGANVLTF.